This TCR beta chain originates from a study of CXCR3 chemokines and chemotherapy response in bladder cancer (dated by TCRdb to the early 2020s). Study-wide context: The study examined whether intratumoral CXCR3 chemokine system activity predicted chemotherapy response in human bladder cancer.

By how much of the sample it makes up, this clonotype is medium-sized (0.01 to 0.1%). What this receptor recognizes is not known. It has no much larger one-base neighbor in the sample; base qualities were not kept. From cysteine to phenylalanine, the CDR3 is 13 amino acids long. Kept here is only the CDR3 DNA, which spans 39 bases and is read in frame from base 1. In the germline V gene (reference sequence), CDR1 corresponds to LNHDA and CDR2 to SQIVND. V is clipped by 5 bases and J by 5 bases, and the sequence between their germline boundaries is 11 bases long. Library construction relied on PCR. The sequencer was an Illumina HiSeq 2500. Clones were called with MiXCR by TCRdb after fastp trimmed the public reads at Q25, and only in-frame beta chains were retained. Each CDR3 protein gets just one entry, which takes the most common genes and DNA from the rows behind it. For this sample there are approximately 8,300 distinct CDR3 sequences; more than 20% appear just once. 8.8% of the sample belongs to the ten largest clones.

The biological material was taken from a patient whose treatment included neoadjuvant chemotherapy. The rearranged segments are TRBV19 and TRBJ2-3; TRBD2 might be the D gene, on 5 matching bases. The TCR comes from a human donor with bladder cancer that did not respond to neoadjuvant chemotherapy. The CDR3 amino acid sequence is: CASSSLRGDTQYF. At the DNA level, the sequence is TGTGCCAGTAGTTCCTTACGGGGAGATACGCAGTATTTT.